A single sample gave rise to the 18 T cell receptor beta chains below, sequenced in a study of PD-L1 blockade in urothelial cancer. Described time point: pretreatment peripheral blood. Data came from immunoSEQ multiplex PCR; TCRdb stores just in-frame clones and leaves some out. The table has some 50,000 clones, 87% seen once. This specimen consisted of PBMCs, obtained around atezolizumab (anti-PD-L1) treatment. These TCRs come from a woman aged 55-69 years with urothelial cancer.

The CDR3 nucleotides read TGTGCCAGCAGCCCGAAAGTTAGCGGCAATGAGCAGTTCTTC. It encodes CASSPKVSGNEQFF. V and J are TRBV7-7 and TRBJ2-1, with D maybe TRBD2 (6 bases). The CDR3 is made up of 14 amino acids. The germline V gene has CDR1 SSHAT and CDR2 FNYEAQ (reference sequence). V was shortened by 5 bases and J by 6 bases, with 14 bases between the two germline ends.

The CDR3 nucleotides read TGTGCCAGCAGCGTAGAGCTAGCGAGGGATACGCAGTATTTT. Protein sequence: CASSVELARDTQYF. The gene calls are TRBV9 and TRBJ2-3; tentatively, D is TRBD2 (6 bases). Germline CDR1 reads SGDLS; CDR2 reads YYNGEE. V dropped 0 bases and J dropped 6 bases, with 11 bases sitting between them. The CDR3 contains 14 residues.

This sequence joins TRBV4-3 and TRBJ1-2; a weak D match, TRBD1 (6 bases). The CDR3 is 16 amino acids. V was cut by 3 bases and J by 8 bases, with 22 bases left in between. The germline gives CDR1 LGHNA, CDR2 YSLEER. DNA for the CDR3: TGCGCCAGCAGCCAGGGGCCGGGACAAACCCGTGAGGGCTACACCTTC. Translated, it gives CASSQGPGQTREGYTF.

The rearrangement links TRBV6-5 to TRBJ2-7, with 9 bases identical to TRBD2. The CDR3 is 13 residues long. CDR1 and CDR2 (germline): MNHEY, SVGAGI. Unmatched junction bases numbered 5, after V lost 6 bases and J lost 5 bases. The CDR3 sequence is CASSRGRVHEQYF. The CDR3 bases are TGTGCCAGCAGCCGCGGGAGGGTCCACGAGCAGTACTTC.

The chain is built from TRBV21-1 and TRBJ2-7; TRBD2 is taken as the D call from the table, unchecked against the DNA. TRBV21-1 is assigned pseudogene status. The CDR3 loop spans 16 amino acids. CDR3 bases: TGTGCCAGCAGCAAATTTCGCGGGCGAGGGTCCTACGAGCAGTACTTC. Translating it yields CASSKFRGRGSYEQYF.

The chain combines TRBV18 with TRBJ2-3, with D maybe TRBD2 (5 bases). Germline V gives CDR1 KGHSH, CDR2 LQKENI. V lost 5 bases, J lost 6 bases, and 12 bases lay in between. The CDR3 is 13 amino acids. The CDR3 DNA reads as TGTGCCAGCTCAACCGGGGAGCCGGATACGCAGTATTTT. It codes for CASSTGEPDTQYF.

This clone appeared once. The V gene is TRBV19, the J gene TRBJ1-5; 7 positions match TRBD1. Germline trimming cut 4 bases from V and 5 bases from J; bases unmatched to any gene: 8. Germline-derived CDR1 and CDR2 are LNHDA and SQIVND (reference sequence). This CDR3 comprises 15 residues. The CDR3 reads CASSRISGGDQPQHF. For the CDR3, the DNA is TGTGCCAGTAGTAGGATCTCAGGGGGTGATCAGCCCCAGCATTTT.

This clone has ten or more counts. The rearrangement uses TRBV5-1 and TRBJ2-5; possible D gene TRBD1, 5 bases. Germline V gene data show CDR1 as SGHRS and CDR2 as YFSETQ. The CDR3 runs 14 residues. V lost 4 bases to trimming and J lost 1 base, with 11 bases between them. DNA for the CDR3: TGCGCCAGCAGCCCTACAGGCCCCCAAGAGACCCAGTACTTC. Protein sequence: CASSPTGPQETQYF.

This rearrangement joins TRBV9 to TRBJ2-2; D gene ambiguous. The germline V gene encodes CDR1 SGDLS and CDR2 YYNGEE. V gave up 3 bases and J gave up 2 bases, with 8 bases separating them. CDR3 size: 14 residues. CDR3 sequence (DNA): TGTGCCAGCAGCGCTGACTCCAACACCGGGGAGCTGTTTTTT. Translating gives CASSADSNTGELFF.

The J gene is TRBJ2-3, the V gene TRBV27; TRBD2 matches at 7 bases. After removal of 0 bases from V and 1 base from J, the junction contained 1 base not matched to a gene. CDR3 length equals 15 residues. The V gene's germline CDR1 is MNHEY and CDR2 SMNVEV (reference sequence). CDR3 bases: TGTGCCAGCAGTTTATCTCGGGGGGGCACAGATACGCAGTATTTT. Translation: CASSLSRGGTDTQYF.

The table lists this clone with many counts. The chain joins TRBV5-6 to TRBJ1-3; D unclear. Trimming took 1 base from V and 1 from J, leaving 9 bases between them. The CDR3 spans 15 residues. The germline V gene encodes CDR1 SGHDT and CDR2 YYEEEE. The CDR3 DNA sequence: TGTGCCAGCAGCTTGTGGCAAATTTCTGGAAACACCATATATTTT. Translated: CASSLWQISGNTIYF.

The CDR3 DNA reads as TGTGCCAGCAGCGAGCGGGTTACCTACGAGCAGTACTTC. Residues: CASSERVTYEQYF. This chain joins TRBV11-2 and TRBJ2-7, with a tentative D call TRBD2 (6 bases). Germline V gene data show CDR1 as SGHAT and CDR2 as FQNNGV. V was cut by 5 bases and J by 2 bases, with 10 bases left in between. The CDR3 runs to 13 residues.

The CDR3 nucleotides read TGTGCCAGTAGTGGACTAAGGGGAGGCCCCCAAGAGACCCAGTACTTC. This sequence encodes CASSGLRGGPQETQYF. This sequence joins TRBV19 and TRBJ2-5; perhaps TRBD2 as D (6 bases). Between the trimmed V and J ends, which lost 5 bases and 1 base, there was a span of 17 bases. The CDR3 has 16 residues. CDR1 is LNHDA and CDR2 is SQIVND in the germline V gene (reference sequence).

V is TRBV5-5 and J is TRBJ2-7; 7 nucleotides match TRBD1. The junction had 11 bases not matched to a gene; V was cut back by 4 bases and J by 7 bases. Germline CDR1 and CDR2: SGHKS and YYEKEE (reference sequence). The CDR3 has 14 residues. In nucleotides, the CDR3 is TGTGCCAGCAGCCGGACAGGCGGCTTAAATGAGCAGTACTTC. This translates into CASSRTGGLNEQYF.

The rearrangement joins TRBV5-1 to TRBJ1-6; 9 bases align to TRBD1. This CDR3 has 15 amino acids. J lost 9 bases, V lost 0 bases, and 4 bases had no gene match. The germline V gene encodes CDR1 SGHRS and CDR2 YFSETQ. The CDR3 DNA reads TGCGCCAGCAGCTTGGAGGGACAGGGATCTTCACCCCTCCACTTT. Translated, it gives CASSLEGQGSSPLHF.

The CDR3 nucleotides read TGTGCCAGCAGTGAAGGGACAGGGGGCCTAATGGGCTATGGCTACACCTTC. Protein: CASSEGTGGLMGYGYTF. The chain is built from TRBV6-1 and TRBJ1-2; 11 bases are shared with TRBD1. Unmatched junction bases numbered 8, after V lost 1 base and J lost 4 bases. This CDR3 has 17 residues. Germline V gives CDR1 MNHNS, CDR2 SASEGT.

J is TRBJ2-7 and V is TRBV19; D may be TRBD2 (6 bases). V was clipped by 1 base and J by 4 bases, with 14 bases between them. CDR1 and CDR2 from the germline V gene are LNHDA and SQIVND (reference sequence). CDR3 length: 15 amino acids. The DNA of the CDR3 is TGTGCCAGTAGTATAGGAGGTAGCGGAGATTACGAGCAGTACTTC. This sequence encodes CASSIGGSGDYEQYF.

The rearrangement uses TRBV7-9 and TRBJ1-5; perhaps TRBD1 as D (5 bases). V was pared by 5 bases and J by 7 bases, with 12 bases between. CDR1 and CDR2 from the germline V gene are SEHNR and FQNEAQ (reference sequence). The CDR3 consists of 13 residues. The CDR3: CASSPGGGQPQHF. CDR3 DNA sequence: TGTGCCAGCAGCCCGGGGGGGGGACAGCCCCAGCATTTT.